Each of the 15 T cell receptor beta chains below was sequenced from the same sample in a study of T-cell memory formation after mild COVID-19. Each CDR3 protein is one row after TCRdb ran MiXCR on the 5' RACE reads. The sample has 250,000 to 300,000 distinct CDR3 sequences; roughly 15% are singletons. Input material: PBMCs or a T cell subset sorted from them (not recorded which). Source of these receptors: a young man who had mild COVID-19 (a few samples of this study predate the infection). Cell type and time point are not known.

The chain is built from TRBV4-3 and TRBJ2-5, with D uncertain. CDR1 and CDR2 from the germline V gene are LGHNA and YSLEER. The CDR3 covers 14 residues. V gave up 2 bases and J gave up 1 base, with 8 bases separating them. CDR3 in amino acids: CASSQCVTQETQYF. The CDR3 nucleotides read TGCGCCAGCAGCCAATGCGTGACCCAAGAGACCCAGTACTTC.

The V and J genes are TRBV12-5 and TRBJ2-1; D is possibly TRBD1 or TRBD2 (7 bases each). V was pared by 5 bases and J by 7 bases, with 21 bases between. The CDR3 is 16 residues long. Germline lookup yields CDR1 LGHNT and CDR2 FRNRAP. As DNA, the CDR3 is TGTGCTAGTGGTATGGGAGGGACAGTGATTGATAATGAGCAGTTCTTC. Its translation is CASGMGGTVIDNEQFF.

The gene calls are TRBV5-1 and TRBJ1-1; D possibly corresponds to TRBD1 (5 bases). Germline V gene data show CDR1 as SGHRS and CDR2 as YFSETQ. The CDR3 runs to 15 residues. Trimming left V 2 bases short and J 0 bases short, with 11 bases between. CDR3 loop: CASSFQGSMNTEAFF. In DNA form, the CDR3 reads TGCGCCAGCAGCTTCCAGGGAAGCATGAACACTGAAGCTTTCTTT.

The chain uses TRBV24-1 and TRBJ2-7, with TRBD1 matching over 9 bases. Trimming removed 5 bases from V and 6 bases from J; junction bases left unmatched: 10. Germline V gene lookup returns CDR1 KGHDR and CDR2 SFDVKD. This CDR3 is built from 15 residues. In nucleotides, the CDR3 is TGTGCCACCAGTGCCGGGGGGACAGGGCTGAGCGAGCAGTACTTC. Translating it yields CATSAGGTGLSEQYF.

In this sample, this clonotype turned up a few times. This chain uses TRBV10-3 with TRBJ2-3; D is unresolved. V lost 3 bases, J lost 0 bases, and 4 bases lay in between. Germline assignment: CDR1 ENHRY and CDR2 SYGVKD. The CDR3 is 13 amino acids. The DNA for the CDR3 is TGTGCCATCAGTGACAGGAGCACAGATACGCAGTATTTT. Its translation: CAISDRSTDTQYF.

This clonotype has more than one count but fewer than ten. The chain combines TRBV20-1 with TRBJ2-1; D not certain. V was clipped by 5 bases and J by 7 bases, with 6 bases between them. There are 10 residues in the CDR3. Per the germline V gene, CDR1 is DFQATT and CDR2 is SNEGSKA (reference sequence). The CDR3 nucleotides read TGCAGTGCTCTACGGAATGAGCAGTTCTTC. It encodes CSALRNEQFF.

This clonotype was seen more than once but under ten times. The V and J genes are TRBV24-1 and TRBJ2-2; tentative D call: TRBD1 (6 bases). V shed 4 bases and J shed 7 bases, with 12 bases lying between them. This CDR3 contains 14 residues. From germline, CDR1 is KGHDR and CDR2 SFDVKD. CDR3: CATSDPTGHGELFF. DNA of the CDR3: TGTGCCACCAGTGACCCGACAGGTCACGGGGAGCTGTTTTTT.

This clonotype showed up just a few times. V and J are TRBV11-2 and TRBJ2-1, with TRBD2 identical over 7 bases. CDR1 is SGHAT, CDR2 FQNNGV, per germline. Losses at the gene ends were 2 bases for V and 2 bases for J; bases not matched to a gene: 3. The CDR3 extends over 15 amino acids. CDR3 in amino acids: CASSLTRGTYNEQFF. The CDR3 coding sequence is TGTGCCAGCAGCTTAACGCGGGGGACCTACAATGAGCAGTTCTTC.

The V call is TRBV18, the J call TRBJ2-3; TRBD2 matches at 11 bases. The trim removed 4 bases at V and 4 bases at J, leaving 4 bases unmatched. The CDR3 length is 15 residues. Germline values: CDR1 KGHSH, CDR2 LQKENI. The CDR3 region is CASSQGTSGSDTQYF. CDR3 coding DNA: TGTGCCAGCTCACAGGGGACTAGCGGATCAGATACGCAGTATTTT.

For the CDR3, the DNA is TGTGCCATCTCCCGGCCCTCTGGGGCCAACGTCCTGACTTTC. Protein sequence: CAISRPSGANVLTF. V gene TRBV10-3 combines with J gene TRBJ2-6, with no clear D. V was trimmed by 8 bases and J by 0 bases, leaving 8 bases between them. The CDR3 is made up of 14 amino acids. Germline-derived CDR1 and CDR2 are ENHRY and SYGVKD.

The table lists this clonotype with a few counts. The CDR3 coding sequence is TGTGCCAGCAGCTTAGTGGCTAGCGGGGAAGAGACCCAGTACTTC. Amino acids: CASSLVASGEETQYF. The J gene is TRBJ2-5, the V gene TRBV7-9, with 9 positions matching TRBD2. Looked up from germline, CDR1 is SEHNR and CDR2 is FQNEAQ (reference sequence). This CDR3 is built from 15 residues. V lost 1 base and J lost 3; bases outside the gene matches: 3.

This clonotype was counted a few times. The chain carries TRBV3-1 and TRBJ2-7; the D is unclear. The V end lost 3 bases, the J end lost 5 bases, and 5 bases lay between the germline ends. Germline CDR1 is LGHDT and CDR2 is YNNKEL (reference sequence). The CDR3 sequence is 11 residues long. CDR3 protein: CASSQLHEQYF. The CDR3 DNA is TGTGCCAGCAGCCAGTTGCACGAGCAGTACTTC.

This clonotype was seen a handful of times. The chain carries TRBV6-6 and TRBJ1-3; D gene uncertain. The V end was cut by 2 bases, the J end by 0 bases, with 8 bases between. Per germline, CDR1 MNHNY and CDR2 SVGAGI (reference sequence). The CDR3 contains 15 residues. The CDR3 DNA reads as TGTGCCAGCAGTTACGGCAGGTACTCTGGAAACACCATATATTTT. It specifies CASSYGRYSGNTIYF.

The chain couples TRBV2 to TRBJ2-1; the match to TRBD1 covers 8 bases. Looked up from germline, CDR1 is SNHLY and CDR2 is FYNNEI. With V trimmed by 7 bases and J by 9 bases, 8 bases remained unmatched. The length of the CDR3 is 13 residues. The CDR3 bases are TGTGCCAGCAAGCCAGGGGGCTTCGGTGAGCAGTTCTTC. Translated: CASKPGGFGEQFF.

In the case of this clonotype: A read error may produce the germline difference seen at one junction end. The V gene is TRBV7-2, the J gene TRBJ1-2; tentatively, D is TRBD1 (6 bases). Germline lookup yields CDR1 SGHTA and CDR2 FQGNSA. CDR3 length: 15 residues. CDR3 coding DNA: TGTGCCAGCACCTTAGGGGGAGCAGTGGAGTATGGCTACACCTTC. Translating it yields CASTLGGAVEYGYTF.